Here is one TCR beta chain with its context. No antigen is known for it. Assay: immunoSEQ multiplex PCR; the TCRdb copy retains only in-frame clones and omits some. Here the sample spans 30,000 to 40,000 clones, 88% being singletons. V was clipped by 6 bases and J by 7 bases; unmatched bases: 5. CDR1 and CDR2 (germline): SNHLY, FYNNEI. This CDR3 region has 13 residues. These data belong to a study of STAT5B mutations in CD4+ large granular lymphocyte leukemia. The study, taken as a whole, reports: Top patient clones used TRBV06 genes more often: 8/27 versus 2/35 in controls. No patients shared main leukemic clonotypes, though about 25% appeared at low frequency elsewhere.

This TCR came from a human donor in good health. Sequencing input: CD4+ T cells from blood buffy coats. The chain employs TRBV2 and TRBJ1-4; 7 bases are a match to TRBD1. In DNA, the CDR3 is TGTGCCAGCAGCCAGGGGGATGGTGAAAAACTGTTTTTT. This codes for CASSQGDGEKLFF.